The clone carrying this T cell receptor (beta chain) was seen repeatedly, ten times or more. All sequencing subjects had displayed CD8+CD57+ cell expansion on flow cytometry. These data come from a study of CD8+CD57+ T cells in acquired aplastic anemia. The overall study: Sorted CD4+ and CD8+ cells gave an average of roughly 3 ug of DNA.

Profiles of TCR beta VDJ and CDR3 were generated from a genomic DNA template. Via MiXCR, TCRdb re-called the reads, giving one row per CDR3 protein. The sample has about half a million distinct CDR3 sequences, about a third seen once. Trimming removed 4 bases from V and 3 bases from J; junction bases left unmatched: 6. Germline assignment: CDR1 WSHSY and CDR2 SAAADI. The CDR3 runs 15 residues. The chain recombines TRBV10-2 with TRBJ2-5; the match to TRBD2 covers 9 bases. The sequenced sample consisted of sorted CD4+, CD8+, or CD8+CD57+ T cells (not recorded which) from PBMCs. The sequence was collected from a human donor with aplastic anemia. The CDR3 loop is CASSGSGRWEETQYF. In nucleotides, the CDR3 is TGCGCCAGCAGTGGTAGCGGGAGATGGGAAGAGACCCAGTACTTC.